The present T cell receptor beta chain was sequenced within a study of OX40 agonist ivuxolimab in advanced cancers. About the full investigation: Ivuxolimab was an agonistic, fully human IgG2 monoclonal antibody directed against OX40 (CD134), a costimulatory receptor. A male proportion of roughly 80% and a mean age of about 60 years, ranging from about 23 to 79, were recorded for the dose-escalation cohort. Of the 50 to 55 dose-escalation patients, hepatocellular carcinoma was present in some 19, melanoma in roughly 15, renal cell carcinoma in 9 and head and neck cancer in 9. Intravenous ivuxolimab was administered to patients every 2 weeks at six dose levels: 0.01, 0.1, 0.3, 1.5, 3 and 10 mg/kg. The monotherapy dose-escalation portion (N ≈ 56 patients) of the phase I ivuxolimab trial is reported in the paper. Patients were allowed to have had prior anti-PD-1, anti-PD-L1 or anti-CTLA-4 therapy, and approximately 40% of the dose-escalation patients had been treated with checkpoint inhibitors. Partial responses occurred in three dose-escalation patients: two with cutaneous melanoma and one with hepatocellular carcinoma. Peripheral TCRbeta sequencing aimed to test whether ivuxolimab altered TCR sequence diversity and caused clonal T-cell expansion.

Genomic DNA was extracted from sorted cells for sequencing of the TCRbeta CDR3 region. The immunoSEQ Assay was used for sequencing of TCRbeta CDR3 regions. TCRdb limited this immuneACCESS table to in-frame rearrangements with V and J called. A share of clones is missing; checked studies link under half to unresolved V genes, and the rest is unexplained. The sample table shows about 59,000 clones, and 87% are seen once. The ten most abundant clones make up approximately 0.41% of the sample. This clone has only one observation. Its target antigen remains unknown. Base qualities are not recorded, but no much larger clone differs from it by a single base. On the study overall, not on this receptor specifically: Low levels of normalized T-cell clonal expansion were also seen in some nonresponding patients. The antigen specificity of the peripheral T cells that underwent clonal expansion was not determined. On average, CD8+ T cells showed more expanded clones than CD4+ T cells after ivuxolimab. At doses from 0.1 to 3.0 mg/kg, clonal expansion was seen in both CD4+ and CD8+ blood T cells between baseline and week 6. In partial responders in the 0.1-3.0 mg/kg groups, normalized peripheral clonal expansion was found to be among the lowest, especially among CD8+ T cells.

Looking up the germline V gene yields CDR1 SGDLS and CDR2 YYNGEE. Taken from cysteine to phenylalanine, the CDR3 has 14 residues. Of all the DNA, just the CDR3 is kept, 42 bases in frame from base 1. V is pared back by 4 bases and J by 4 bases, with 12 bases lying between the germline termini. Patients with a history of autoimmune disease or receiving systemic immunosuppression were excluded from the trial. Peripheral blood for TCR sequencing was collected from all dose cohorts at baseline, on cycle 4 day 1, and on cycle 7 day 1. The samples were taken from a phase I, first-in-human, multicenter, open-label dose-escalation trial of ivuxolimab. Adults with locally advanced or metastatic melanoma, renal cell, hepatocellular, or head and neck squamous cell carcinoma were enrolled in the trial. Before TCR sequencing, CD4+ T cells and CD8+ T cells from peripheral blood were sorted into separate populations.

The sequence was obtained from an adult with an advanced solid tumor such as melanoma, head and neck, liver or kidney cancer. The source was CD4+ or CD8+ T cells sorted from blood, collected in a trial of the OX40 agonist ivuxolimab. The rearrangement joined TRBV9 to TRBJ1-5, and possibly TRBD1, on 5 matching bases. The CDR3 region: CASSLHGGNQPQHF. Read as DNA, the sequence is TGTGCCAGCAGCCTCCACGGGGGAAATCAGCCCCAGCATTTT.